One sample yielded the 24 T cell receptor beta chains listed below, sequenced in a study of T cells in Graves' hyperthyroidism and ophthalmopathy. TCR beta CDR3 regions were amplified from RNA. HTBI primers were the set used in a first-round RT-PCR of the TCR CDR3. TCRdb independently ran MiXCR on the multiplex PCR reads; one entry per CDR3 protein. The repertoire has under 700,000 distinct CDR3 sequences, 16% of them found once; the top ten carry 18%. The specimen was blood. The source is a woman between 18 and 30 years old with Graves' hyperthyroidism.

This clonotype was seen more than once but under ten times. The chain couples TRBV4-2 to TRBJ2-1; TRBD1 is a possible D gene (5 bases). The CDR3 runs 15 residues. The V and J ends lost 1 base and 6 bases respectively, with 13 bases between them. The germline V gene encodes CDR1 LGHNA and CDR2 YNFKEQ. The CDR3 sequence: CASSQVGWGVNEQFF. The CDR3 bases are TGTGCCAGCAGCCAAGTCGGGTGGGGCGTCAATGAGCAGTTCTTC.

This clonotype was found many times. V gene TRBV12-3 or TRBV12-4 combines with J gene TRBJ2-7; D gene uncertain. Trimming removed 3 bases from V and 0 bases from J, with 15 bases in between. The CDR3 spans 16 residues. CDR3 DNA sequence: TGTGCCAGCAGTTTCCTGCCAGTGCTAAGCTCCTACGAGCAGTACTTC. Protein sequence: CASSFLPVLSSYEQYF.

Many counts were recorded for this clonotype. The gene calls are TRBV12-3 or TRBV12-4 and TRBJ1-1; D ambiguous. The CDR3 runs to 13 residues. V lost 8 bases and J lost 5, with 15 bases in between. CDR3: CASALGGGTEAFF. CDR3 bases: TGTGCCAGCGCCCTAGGCGGCGGGACTGAAGCTTTCTTT.

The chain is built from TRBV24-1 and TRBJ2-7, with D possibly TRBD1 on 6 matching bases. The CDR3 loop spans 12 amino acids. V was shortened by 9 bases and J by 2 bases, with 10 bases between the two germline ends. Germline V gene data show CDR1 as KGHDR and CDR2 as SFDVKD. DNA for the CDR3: TGTGCCACCTCAGGACAGCCCTACGAGCAGTACTTC. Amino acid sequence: CATSGQPYEQYF.

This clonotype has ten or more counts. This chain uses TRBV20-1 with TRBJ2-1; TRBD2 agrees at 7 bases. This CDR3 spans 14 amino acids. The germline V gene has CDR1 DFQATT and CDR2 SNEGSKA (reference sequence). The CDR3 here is CSGLGGGAYNEQFF. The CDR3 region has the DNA TGCAGCGGACTTGGGGGAGGGGCCTACAATGAGCAGTTCTTC.

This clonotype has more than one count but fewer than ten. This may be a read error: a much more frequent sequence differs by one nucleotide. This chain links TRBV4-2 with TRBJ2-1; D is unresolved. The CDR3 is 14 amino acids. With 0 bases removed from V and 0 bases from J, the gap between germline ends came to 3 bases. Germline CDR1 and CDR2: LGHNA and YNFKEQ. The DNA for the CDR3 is TGTGCCAGCAGCCAAGAGAGCTCCTACAATGAGCAGTTCTTC. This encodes CASSQESSYNEQFF.

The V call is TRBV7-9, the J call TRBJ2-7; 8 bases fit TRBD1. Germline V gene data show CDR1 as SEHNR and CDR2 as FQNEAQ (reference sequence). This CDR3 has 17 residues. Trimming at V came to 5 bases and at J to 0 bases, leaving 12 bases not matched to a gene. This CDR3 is CASSPGTGKSLSYEQYF. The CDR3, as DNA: TGTGCCAGCAGCCCTGGGACAGGAAAATCCCTCTCCTACGAGCAGTACTTC.

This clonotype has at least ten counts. The CDR3 DNA sequence: TGTGCCAGCAGTCCAACGGACAGGGGCTACGAGCAGTACTTC. Translating gives CASSPTDRGYEQYF. The chain combines TRBV12-3 or TRBV12-4 with TRBJ2-7; 9 bases align to TRBD1. With V trimmed by 5 bases and J by 3 bases, 5 bases remained unmatched. The CDR3 is 14 amino acids.

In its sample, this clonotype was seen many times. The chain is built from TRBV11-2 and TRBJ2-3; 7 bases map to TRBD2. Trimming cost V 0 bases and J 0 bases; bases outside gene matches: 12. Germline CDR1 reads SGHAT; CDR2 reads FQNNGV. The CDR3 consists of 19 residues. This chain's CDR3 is CASSLEGPASGGSTDTQYF. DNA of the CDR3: TGTGCCAGCAGCTTAGAAGGCCCGGCTAGCGGAGGTAGCACAGATACGCAGTATTTT.

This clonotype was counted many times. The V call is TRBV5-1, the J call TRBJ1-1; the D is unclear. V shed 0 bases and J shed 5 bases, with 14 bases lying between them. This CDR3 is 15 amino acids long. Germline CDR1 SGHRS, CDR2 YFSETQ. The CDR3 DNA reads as TGCGCCAGCAGCTTGGCAGGAGGTCTTGAGACTGAAGCTTTCTTT. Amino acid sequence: CASSLAGGLETEAFF.

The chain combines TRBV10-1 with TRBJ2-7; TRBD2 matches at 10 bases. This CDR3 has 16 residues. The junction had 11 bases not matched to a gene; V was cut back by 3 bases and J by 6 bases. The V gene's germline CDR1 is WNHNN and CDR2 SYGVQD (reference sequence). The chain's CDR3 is CASSDGLAGDQSEQYF. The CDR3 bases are TGCGCCAGCAGTGATGGCCTAGCGGGAGATCAAAGCGAGCAGTACTTC.

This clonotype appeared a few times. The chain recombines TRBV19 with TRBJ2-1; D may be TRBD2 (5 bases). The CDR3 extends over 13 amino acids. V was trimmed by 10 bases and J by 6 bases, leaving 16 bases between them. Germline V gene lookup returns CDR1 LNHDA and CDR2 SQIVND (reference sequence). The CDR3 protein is CATRPGVGNEQFF. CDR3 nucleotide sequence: TGTGCCACCCGGCCCGGGGTCGGCAATGAGCAGTTCTTC.

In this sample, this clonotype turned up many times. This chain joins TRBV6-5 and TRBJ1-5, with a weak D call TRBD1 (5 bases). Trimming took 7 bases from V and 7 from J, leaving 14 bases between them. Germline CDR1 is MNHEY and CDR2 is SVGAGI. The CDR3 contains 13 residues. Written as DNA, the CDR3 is TGTGCCAGCACTCCAGGGTATGTACAGCCCCAGCATTTT. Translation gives CASTPGYVQPQHF.

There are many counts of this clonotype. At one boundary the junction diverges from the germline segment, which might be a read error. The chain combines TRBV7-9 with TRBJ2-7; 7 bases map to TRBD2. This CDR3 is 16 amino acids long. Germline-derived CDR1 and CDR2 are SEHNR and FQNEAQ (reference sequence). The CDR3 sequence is CASSLTEGDYPYEQYF. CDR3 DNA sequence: TGCGCCAGCAGCTTAACCGAAGGGGACTACCCCTACGAGCAGTACTTC.

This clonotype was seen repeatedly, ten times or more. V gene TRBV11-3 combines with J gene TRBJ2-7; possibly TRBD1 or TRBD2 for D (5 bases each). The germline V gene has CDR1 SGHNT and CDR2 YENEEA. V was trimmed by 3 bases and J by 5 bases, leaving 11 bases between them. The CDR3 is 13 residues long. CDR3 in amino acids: CASSLGRSHEQYF. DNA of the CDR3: TGTGCCAGCAGCTTGGGACGGTCCCACGAGCAGTACTTC.

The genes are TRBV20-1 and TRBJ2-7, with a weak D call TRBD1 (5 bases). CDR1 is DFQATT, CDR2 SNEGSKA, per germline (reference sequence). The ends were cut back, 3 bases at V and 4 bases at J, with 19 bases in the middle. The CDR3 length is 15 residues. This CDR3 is CSASPPMGPSYEQYF. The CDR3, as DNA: TGCAGTGCTAGCCCTCCCATGGGGCCCTCGTACGAGCAGTACTTC.

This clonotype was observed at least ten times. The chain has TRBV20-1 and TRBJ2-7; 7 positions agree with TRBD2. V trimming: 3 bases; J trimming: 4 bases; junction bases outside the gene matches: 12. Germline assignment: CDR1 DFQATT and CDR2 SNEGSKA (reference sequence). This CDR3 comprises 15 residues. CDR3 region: CSASARRGRLYEQYF. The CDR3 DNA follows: TGCAGTGCTAGCGCGCGACGCGGGAGATTGTACGAGCAGTACTTC.

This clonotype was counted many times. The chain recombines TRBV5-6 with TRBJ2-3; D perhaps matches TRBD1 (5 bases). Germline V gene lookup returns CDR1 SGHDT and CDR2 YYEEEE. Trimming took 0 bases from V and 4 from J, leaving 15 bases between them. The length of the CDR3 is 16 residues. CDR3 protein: CASSLAMQGGADTQYF. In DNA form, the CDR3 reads TGTGCCAGCAGCTTGGCCATGCAGGGTGGGGCAGATACGCAGTATTTT.

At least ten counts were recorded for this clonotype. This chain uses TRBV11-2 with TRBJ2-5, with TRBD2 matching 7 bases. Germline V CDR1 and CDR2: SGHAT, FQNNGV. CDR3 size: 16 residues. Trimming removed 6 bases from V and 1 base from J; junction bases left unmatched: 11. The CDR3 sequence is CASRRAGAGFQETQYF. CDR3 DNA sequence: TGTGCCAGCAGGCGGGCAGGAGCGGGGTTCCAAGAGACCCAGTACTTC.

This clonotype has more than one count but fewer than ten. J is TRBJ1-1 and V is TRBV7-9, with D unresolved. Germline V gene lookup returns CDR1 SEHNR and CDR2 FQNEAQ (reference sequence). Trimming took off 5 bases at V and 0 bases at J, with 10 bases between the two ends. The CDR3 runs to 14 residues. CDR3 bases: TGTGCCAGCAGCCCGGACGGCATGAACACTGAAGCTTTCTTT. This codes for CASSPDGMNTEAFF.

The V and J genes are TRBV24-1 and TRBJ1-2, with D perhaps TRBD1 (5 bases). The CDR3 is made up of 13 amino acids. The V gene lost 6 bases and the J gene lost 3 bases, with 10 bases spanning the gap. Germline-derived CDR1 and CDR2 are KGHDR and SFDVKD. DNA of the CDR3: TGTGCCACCAGTCATGGGACGGACTATGGCTACACCTTC. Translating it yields CATSHGTDYGYTF.

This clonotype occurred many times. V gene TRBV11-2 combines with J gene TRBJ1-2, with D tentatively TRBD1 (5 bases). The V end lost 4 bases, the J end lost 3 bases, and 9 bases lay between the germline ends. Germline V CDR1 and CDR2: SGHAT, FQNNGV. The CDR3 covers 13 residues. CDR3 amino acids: CASSSGFHYGYTF. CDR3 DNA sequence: TGTGCCAGCAGCTCAGGGTTCCACTATGGCTACACCTTC.

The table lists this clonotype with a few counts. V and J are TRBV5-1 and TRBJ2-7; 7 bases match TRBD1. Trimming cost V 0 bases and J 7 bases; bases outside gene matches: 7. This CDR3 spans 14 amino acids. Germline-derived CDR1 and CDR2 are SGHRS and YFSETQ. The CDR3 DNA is TGCGCCAGCAGCTTGGTCCAGGGGGTTGGAGAGCAGTACTTC. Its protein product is CASSLVQGVGEQYF.

CDR3 in DNA: TGTGCCAGCTCACCACTCTCGGGCGTGGGGGCCAAAAACATTCAGTACTTC. Translated: CASSPLSGVGAKNIQYF. V is TRBV18 and J is TRBJ2-4; D gene uncertain. This CDR3 is built from 17 residues. V dropped 1 base and J dropped 1 base, with 14 bases sitting between them. Germline assignment: CDR1 KGHSH and CDR2 LQKENI.